The 21 T cell receptor beta chains listed next were all sequenced from one sample in a study of cytomegalovirus exposure and HLA in healthy donors. The PCR employed 60 Vbeta primers together with 13 Jbeta primers. The method was immunoSEQ multiplex PCR; TCRdb's version includes in-frame clones alone and lacks a portion of them. Here the sample spans fewer than 150,000 clones, about 85% being singletons. The source material was PBMCs. The receptors derive from a man aged 50-60 years in good health and CMV-seronegative.

This clone occurred a few times. The genes are TRBV6-4 and TRBJ1-4; 7 bases are shared with TRBD1. V dropped 4 bases and J dropped 6; count of bases not matched to a gene: 5. Germline CDR1 and CDR2: MRHNA and SNTAGT. This CDR3 has 14 amino acids. The chain's CDR3 is CASSATGKDEKLFF. For the CDR3, the DNA is TGTGCCAGCAGTGCGACAGGGAAGGATGAAAAACTGTTTTTT.

The chain has TRBV6-6 and TRBJ2-2; D might be TRBD1 (6 bases). Trimming stripped 6 bases from V and 0 bases from J, with 8 bases between. The CDR3 sequence is 14 residues long. Germline lookup yields CDR1 MNHNY and CDR2 SVGAGI (reference sequence). The DNA of the CDR3 is TGTGCCAGCAGAACAGGGTCGAACACCGGGGAGCTGTTTTTT. Translation: CASRTGSNTGELFF.

This clone was detected only once. The V and J genes are TRBV11-2 and TRBJ2-3, with TRBD2 matching over 9 bases. Germline CDR1 and CDR2: SGHAT and FQNNGV. V gave up 7 bases and J gave up 6 bases; unmatched junction bases: 20. There are 18 residues in the CDR3. In DNA, the CDR3 is TGTGCCAGCACCCTTTTCGGGCGGGGGCGGGGGGGCCCCGATACGCAGTATTTT. It translates to CASTLFGRGRGGPDTQYF.

V is TRBV19 and J is TRBJ1-2; 7 bases match TRBD1. The ends lost 6 bases at V and 4 bases at J; junction bases unmatched: 5. The CDR3 contains 13 residues. CDR1 and CDR2 from the germline V gene are LNHDA and SQIVND (reference sequence). The CDR3 protein is CASSQDRFYGYTF. The CDR3 nucleotides read TGTGCCAGTAGCCAGGACAGGTTCTATGGCTACACCTTC.

The V call is TRBV28, the J call TRBJ2-3; tentative D call: TRBD2 (5 bases). Germline-derived CDR1 and CDR2 are MDHEN and SYDVKM. The CDR3 length is 14 residues. Trimming left V 5 bases short and J 14 bases short, with 23 bases between. The CDR3, as DNA: TGTGCCAGCAGTCCCACAGCGGACCACTCGCGTTGGTATTTT. Translation gives CASSPTADHSRWYF.

The V and J genes are TRBV6-1 and TRBJ1-2; 9 bases fit TRBD1. The germline gives CDR1 MNHNS, CDR2 SASEGT. With 3 bases clipped from V and 4 bases from J, the junction kept 9 bases outside the gene matches. The CDR3 extends over 16 amino acids. The DNA for the CDR3 is TGTGCCAGCAGTGATAAGAACAGGGGGCTTGGCTATGGCTACACCTTC. Its translation: CASSDKNRGLGYGYTF.

The DNA for the CDR3 is TGTGCCAGCTTGCGGGGGAAGGAAACTGAAGCTTTCTTT. It yields the protein CASLRGKETEAFF. The J gene is TRBJ1-1, the V gene TRBV6-5, with D perhaps matching TRBD1 (5 bases). The CDR3 loop spans 13 amino acids. V lost 8 bases to trimming and J lost 5 bases, with 15 bases between them. Germline V gene lookup returns CDR1 MNHEY and CDR2 SVGAGI.

J is TRBJ1-3 and V is TRBV25-1, with D perhaps matching TRBD1 (5 bases). The CDR3 is 13 amino acids. Trimming stripped 6 bases from V and 4 bases from J, with 10 bases between. Per the germline V gene, CDR1 is MGHDK and CDR2 is SYGVNS. CDR3 region: CASRQGPGNTIYF. The CDR3 nucleotides are TGTGCCAGCAGGCAGGGTCCAGGAAACACCATATATTTT. Using reference TRBV25-1 and TRBJ1-3 for the parts outside the CDR3, the full variable domain is EADIYQTPRYLVIGTGKKITLECSQTMGHDKMYWYQQDPGMELHLIHYSYGVNSTEKGDLSSESTVSRIRTEHFPLTLESARPSHTSQYLCASRQGPGNTIYFGEGSWLTVV.

CDR3 in DNA: TGTGCCATCAACCGACCGGGACTAGCGGGAGCTGGGGAGCTGTTTTTT. As protein: CAINRPGLAGAGELFF. The J gene is TRBJ2-2, the V gene TRBV10-3; TRBD2 matches at 14 bases. J was trimmed by 8 bases and V by 7 bases; bases with no gene match: 9. CDR1 and CDR2 (germline): ENHRY, SYGVKD. The CDR3 is 16 residues long.

The CDR3 is CASSLLGFGETQYF. CDR3 coding DNA: TGTGCCAGCAGCTTGCTCGGGTTCGGGGAGACCCAGTACTTC. The chain joins TRBV5-4 to TRBJ2-5; D is uncertain. Trimming cost V 1 base and J 5 bases, with 12 bases left between them. CDR1 and CDR2 from the germline V gene are SGHNT and YYREEE (reference sequence). This CDR3 is built from 14 residues.

This clone was detected a few times. This chain connects TRBV6-5 to TRBJ2-7; D is possibly TRBD2 (5 bases). The germline V gene has CDR1 MNHEY and CDR2 SVGAGI. The CDR3 spans 16 residues. V dropped 4 bases and J dropped 2 bases, with 18 bases sitting between them. CDR3 sequence reads: CASSSPSSGTTYEQYF. In DNA, the CDR3 is TGTGCCAGCAGTTCCCCTTCCAGCGGCACTACCTACGAGCAGTACTTC.

To note about this clone: A junction boundary mismatches the germline segment, possibly from a read error. The sample holds other DNA sequences that translate to the same CDR3. The chain combines TRBV5-6 with TRBJ2-3, with D perhaps matching TRBD1 (5 bases). CDR1 SGHDT and CDR2 YYEEEE come from the germline V gene. The CDR3 is 15 amino acids. The CDR3 DNA is TGTGCCAGCAGCTTCGGCGTTACAGGCACGGATACGCAGTATTTT. Its protein is CASSFGVTGTDTQYF.

This chain links TRBV28 with TRBJ1-3; weak D call: TRBD1 (6 bases). CDR1 is MDHEN, CDR2 SYDVKM, per germline. The V end lost 9 bases, the J end lost 3 bases, and 12 bases lay between the germline ends. The CDR3 extends over 13 amino acids. CDR3 bases: TGTGCCAGTTTCAGGGGAGTTGGAAACACCATATATTTT. Residues: CASFRGVGNTIYF.

The chain is built from TRBV7-9 and TRBJ1-5, with TRBD1 identical over 9 bases. CDR1 and CDR2 (germline): SEHNR, FQNEAQ (reference sequence). The J segment lost 7 bases and the V segment lost 4 bases, leaving 11 bases of the junction unmatched. This CDR3 has 16 amino acids. The DNA of the CDR3 is TGTGCCAGCAGCTCCAACAGGGGGCCAGGCGGACAGCCCCAGCATTTT. This sequence encodes CASSSNRGPGGQPQHF.

V and J are TRBV20-1 and TRBJ2-7; no clear D gene. Germline CDR1 and CDR2: DFQATT and SNEGSKA (reference sequence). The CDR3 has 9 residues. V lost 6 bases, J lost 7 bases, and 7 bases lay in between. CDR3 sequence reads: CSAPSEQYF. CDR3 nucleotide sequence: TGCAGTGCCCCCTCTGAGCAGTACTTC.

V gene TRBV11-2 combines with J gene TRBJ2-7, with 13 bases lining up with TRBD2. The V gene's germline CDR1 is SGHAT and CDR2 FQNNGV. Losses at the gene ends were 2 bases for V and 6 bases for J; bases not matched to a gene: 10. The CDR3 covers 17 residues. Written as DNA, the CDR3 is TGTGCCAGCAGCTTAATACTAGCGGGGGGGCCTTGGGGCGAGCAGTACTTC. The encoded protein is CASSLILAGGPWGEQYF.

The chain is built from TRBV5-4 and TRBJ1-5; 7 bases align to TRBD1. V was pared by 4 bases and J by 7 bases, with 8 bases of the junction left unmatched. This CDR3 contains 14 residues. The germline gives CDR1 SGHNT, CDR2 YYREEE (reference sequence). The DNA of the CDR3 is TGTGCCAGCAGCCCTGACAGGGCCGGCCAGCCCCAGCATTTT. Encoded protein: CASSPDRAGQPQHF.

This clone was picked up one time. The chain has TRBV4-1 and TRBJ2-1, with TRBD2 as a possible D gene (6 bases). With 1 base removed from V and 11 bases from J, the gap between germline ends came to 6 bases. The CDR3 has 11 amino acids. Per germline, CDR1 MGHRA and CDR2 YSYEKL. In DNA, the CDR3 is TGCGCCAGCAGCCAAGGCGGGAAGCAGTTCTTC. This sequence encodes CASSQGGKQFF.

This chain joins TRBV30 and TRBJ1-5; the match to TRBD1 covers 11 bases. The CDR3 is 14 amino acids. Per germline, CDR1 GTSNPN and CDR2 SVGIG (reference sequence). J gave up 6 bases and V 2 bases, and 3 bases lay outside the gene matches. This CDR3 is CAWSPGTGGQPQHF. Here the CDR3 DNA reads TGTGCCTGGAGTCCAGGGACAGGGGGTCAGCCCCAGCATTTT. The full variable domain, its missing parts supplied by reference TRBV30 and TRBJ1-5, is SQTIHQWPATLVQPVGSPLSLECTVEGTSNPNLYWYRQAAGRGLQLLFYSVGIGQISSEVPQNLSASRPQDRQFILSSKKLLLSDSGFYLCAWSPGTGGQPQHFGDGTRLSIL.

V and J are TRBV9 and TRBJ1-3; weak D call: TRBD1 (6 bases). In germline, CDR1 is SGDLS, CDR2 YYNGEE. Trimming removed 1 base from V and 0 bases from J, with 17 bases in between. The CDR3 is made up of 18 amino acids. The chain's CDR3 is CASSVWSGQSLSGNTIYF. For the CDR3, the DNA is TGTGCCAGCAGCGTATGGTCAGGACAGTCCCTCTCTGGAAACACCATATATTTT.

The chain uses TRBV13 and TRBJ2-5, with TRBD1 identical over 7 bases. V was pared by 1 base and J by 4 bases, with 6 bases of the junction left unmatched. The germline V gene encodes CDR1 PRHDT and CDR2 FYEKMQ (reference sequence). This CDR3 spans 15 amino acids. CDR3 protein: CASSLADPGGETQYF. CDR3 nucleotide sequence: TGTGCCAGCAGCTTAGCGGACCCAGGGGGAGAGACCCAGTACTTC.